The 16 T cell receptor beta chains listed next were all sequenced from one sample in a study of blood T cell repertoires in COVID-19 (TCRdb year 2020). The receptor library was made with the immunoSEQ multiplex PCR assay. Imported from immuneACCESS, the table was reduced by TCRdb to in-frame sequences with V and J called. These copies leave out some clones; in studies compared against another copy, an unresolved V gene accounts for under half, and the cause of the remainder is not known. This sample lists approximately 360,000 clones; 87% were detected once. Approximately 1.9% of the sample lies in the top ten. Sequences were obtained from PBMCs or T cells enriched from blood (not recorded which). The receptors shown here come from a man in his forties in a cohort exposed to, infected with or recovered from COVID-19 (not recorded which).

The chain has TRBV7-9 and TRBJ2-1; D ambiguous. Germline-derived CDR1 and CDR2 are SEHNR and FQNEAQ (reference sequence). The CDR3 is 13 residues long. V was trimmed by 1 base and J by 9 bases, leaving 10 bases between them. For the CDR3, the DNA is TGTGCCAGCAGCTTAGGAGAAGAGATTGAGCAGTTCTTC. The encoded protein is CASSLGEEIEQFF.

The CDR3 reads CASRVAGPNTGELFF. CDR3 nucleotides: TGTGCCAGCAGGGTAGCGGGACCGAACACCGGGGAGCTGTTTTTT. This sequence joins TRBV6-5 and TRBJ2-2; the match to TRBD2 covers 8 bases. The CDR3 contains 15 residues. Germline values: CDR1 MNHEY, CDR2 SVGAGI. J lost 0 bases, V lost 6 bases, and 3 bases had no gene match.

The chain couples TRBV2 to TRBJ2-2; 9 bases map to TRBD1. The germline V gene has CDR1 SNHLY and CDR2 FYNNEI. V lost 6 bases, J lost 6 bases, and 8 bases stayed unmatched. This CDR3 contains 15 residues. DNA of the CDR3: TGTGCCAGCAGGCGGGACAGGGTCGGATCCGGGGAGCTGTTTTTT. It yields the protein CASRRDRVGSGELFF. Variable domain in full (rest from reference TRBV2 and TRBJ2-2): EPEVTQTPSHQVTQMGQEVILRCVPISNHLYFYWYRQILGQKVEFLVSFYNNEISEKSEIFDDQFSVERPDGSNFTLKIRSTKLEDSAMYFCASRRDRVGSGELFFGEGSRLTVL.

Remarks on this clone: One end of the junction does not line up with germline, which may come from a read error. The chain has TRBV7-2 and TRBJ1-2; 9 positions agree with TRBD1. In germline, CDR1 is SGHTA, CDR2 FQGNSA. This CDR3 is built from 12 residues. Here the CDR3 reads CASSVNRDRAFF. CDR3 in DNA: TGTGCCAGCAGCGTAAACCGGGACAGGGCCTTCTTC.

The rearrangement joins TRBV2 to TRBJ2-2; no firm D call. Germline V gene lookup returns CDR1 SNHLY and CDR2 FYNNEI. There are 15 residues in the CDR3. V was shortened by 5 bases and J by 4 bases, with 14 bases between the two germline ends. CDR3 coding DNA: TGTGCCAGCAGTACACAGACATCGATCACCGGGGAGCTGTTTTTT. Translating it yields CASSTQTSITGELFF.

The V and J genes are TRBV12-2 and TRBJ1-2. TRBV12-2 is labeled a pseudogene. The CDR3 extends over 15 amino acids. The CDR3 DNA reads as TGTGCAAGTCGCTTAGCGTGGGAGGGGAACTATGGCTACACCTTC. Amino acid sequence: CASRLAWEGNYGYTF.

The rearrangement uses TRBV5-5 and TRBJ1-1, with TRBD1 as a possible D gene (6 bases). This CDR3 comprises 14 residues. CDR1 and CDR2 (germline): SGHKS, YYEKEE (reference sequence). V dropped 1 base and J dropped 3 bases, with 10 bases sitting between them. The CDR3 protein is CASSLPGADTEAFF. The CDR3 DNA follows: TGTGCCAGCAGCTTGCCAGGGGCGGACACTGAAGCTTTCTTT.

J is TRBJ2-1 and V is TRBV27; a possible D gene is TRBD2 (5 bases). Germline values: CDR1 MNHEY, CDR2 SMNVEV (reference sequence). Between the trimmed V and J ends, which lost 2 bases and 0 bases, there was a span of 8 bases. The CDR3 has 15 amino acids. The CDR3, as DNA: TGTGCCAGCAGTTTAAGCGGAAACTCCTACAATGAGCAGTTCTTC. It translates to CASSLSGNSYNEQFF.

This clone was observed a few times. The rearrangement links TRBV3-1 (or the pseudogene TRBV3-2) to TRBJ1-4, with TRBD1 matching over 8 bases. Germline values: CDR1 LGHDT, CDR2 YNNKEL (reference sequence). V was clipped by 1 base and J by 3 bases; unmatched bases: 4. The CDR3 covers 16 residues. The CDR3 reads CASSQVPTGANEKLFF. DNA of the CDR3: TGTGCCAGCAGCCAAGTTCCGACAGGGGCTAATGAAAAACTGTTTTTT.

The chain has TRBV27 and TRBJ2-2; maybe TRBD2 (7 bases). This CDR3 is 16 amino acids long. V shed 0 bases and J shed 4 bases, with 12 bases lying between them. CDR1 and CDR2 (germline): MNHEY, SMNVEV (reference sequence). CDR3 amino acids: CASSLSRGGGTGELFF. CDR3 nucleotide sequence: TGTGCCAGCAGTTTATCGAGGGGGGGAGGCACCGGGGAGCTGTTTTTT.

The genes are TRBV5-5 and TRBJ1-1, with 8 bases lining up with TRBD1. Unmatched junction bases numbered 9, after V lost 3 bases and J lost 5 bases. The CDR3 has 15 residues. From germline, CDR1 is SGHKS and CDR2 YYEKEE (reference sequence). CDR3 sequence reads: CASSSTDRVGTEAFF. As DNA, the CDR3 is TGTGCCAGCAGCTCGACGGACAGGGTGGGGACTGAAGCTTTCTTT.

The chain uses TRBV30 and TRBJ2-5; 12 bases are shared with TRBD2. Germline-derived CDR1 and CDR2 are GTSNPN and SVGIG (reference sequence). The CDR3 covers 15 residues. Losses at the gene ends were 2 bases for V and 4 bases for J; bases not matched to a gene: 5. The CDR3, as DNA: TGTGCCTGGAGTCCAAAGGGACTAGCGGGAGAGACCCAGTACTTC. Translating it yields CAWSPKGLAGETQYF.

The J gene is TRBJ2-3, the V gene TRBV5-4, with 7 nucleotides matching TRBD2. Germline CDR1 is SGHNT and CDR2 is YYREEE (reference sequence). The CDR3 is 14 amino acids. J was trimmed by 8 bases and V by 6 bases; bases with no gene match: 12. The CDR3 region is CASTRPGGGTTQYF. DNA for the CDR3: TGTGCCAGCACCCGCCCGGGGGGTGGGACTACGCAGTATTTT.

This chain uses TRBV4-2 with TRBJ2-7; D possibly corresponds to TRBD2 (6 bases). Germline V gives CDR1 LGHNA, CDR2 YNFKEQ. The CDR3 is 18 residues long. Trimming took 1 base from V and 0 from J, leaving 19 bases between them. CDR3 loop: CASSQGPSVGVSSYEQYF. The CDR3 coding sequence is TGTGCCAGCAGCCAAGGACCTAGCGTGGGGGTCAGCTCCTACGAGCAGTACTTC.

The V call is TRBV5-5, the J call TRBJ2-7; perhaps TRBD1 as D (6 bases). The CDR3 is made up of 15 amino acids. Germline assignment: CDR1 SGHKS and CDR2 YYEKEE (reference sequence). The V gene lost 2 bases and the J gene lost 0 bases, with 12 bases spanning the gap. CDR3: CASSLQGWNSYEQYF. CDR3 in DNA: TGTGCCAGCAGCTTACAGGGCTGGAACTCCTACGAGCAGTACTTC. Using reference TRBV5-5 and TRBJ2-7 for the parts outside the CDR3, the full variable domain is DAGVTQSPTHLIKTRGQQVTLRCSPISGHKSVSWYQQVLGQGPQFIFQYYEKEERGRGNFPDRFSARQFPNYSSELNVNALLLGDSALYLCASSLQGWNSYEQYFGPGTRLTVT.

This CDR3 reads CSLERSYEQYF. CDR3 bases: TGCAGCCTAGAGCGGTCCTACGAGCAGTACTTC. This chain uses TRBV20-1 with TRBJ2-7; TRBD2 might be the D (5 bases). This CDR3 has 11 residues. Per the germline V gene, CDR1 is DFQATT and CDR2 is SNEGSKA (reference sequence).